This section outlines one TCR beta chain sequence together with its context. The antigen is not known. This sample was taken from a study of memory CD8 T cells in hepatitis C reinfection. Study outcomes and limitations: Only 5 or 6 donors prevented definitive conclusions about public clonotypes.

Here immunoSEQ multiplex PCR was the method, and the copy in TCRdb shows in-frame clones only, minus some. The table records approximately 46,000 clones, roughly nine tenths of them present only once. Regarding time point: late/post reinfection, 12 to 24 weeks after detection. TCR sequencing was done directly ex vivo on sorted cells, without expansion in vitro. At all three reinfection time points, viable CD3+ CD8+ CD45RO- cells from two donors served as controls. This CDR3 has 14 residues. CDR1 is LNHDA and CDR2 is SQIVND in the germline V gene (reference sequence). After removal of 6 bases from V and 7 bases from J, the junction contained 9 bases not matched to a gene.

Sequences were obtained from naive CD8+ T cells sorted from blood. The J gene is TRBJ1-5, the V gene TRBV19, with 7 bases matching TRBD1. This TCR came from a man in his late teens or twenties with hepatitis C virus infection. For the CDR3, the DNA is TGTGCCAGTAGCCAAAGGGGGCTGGGGCAGCCCCAGCATTTT. Its protein is CASSQRGLGQPQHF. Looking up the rest from reference TRBV19 and TRBJ1-5 gives the full variable domain: DGGITQSPKYLFRKEGQNVTLSCEQNLNHDAMYWYRQDPGQGLRLIYYSQIVNDFQKGDIAEGYSVSREKKESFPLTVTSAQKNPTAFYLCASSQRGLGQPQHFGDGTRLSIL.